Listed here are 12 T cell receptor beta chains from one sample, sequenced in a study of cytomegalovirus exposure and HLA in healthy donors. The method was immunoSEQ multiplex PCR; TCRdb's version includes in-frame clones alone and lacks a portion of them. The sample lists tens of thousands of clones, more than 70% occurring once. Sequencing was done on a sample of PBMCs. Receptors were obtained from a woman under 30 in good health and CMV-seronegative.

V and J are TRBV4-1 and TRBJ1-2, with 7 bases fitting TRBD1. The V gene's germline CDR1 is MGHRA and CDR2 YSYEKL. The CDR3 loop spans 14 amino acids. The V and J ends lost 2 bases and 6 bases, in that order; junction bases with no gene match: 6. The CDR3 nucleotides are TGCGCCAGCAGCCAATCGGACAGGTGGAATGGCTACACCTTC. It encodes CASSQSDRWNGYTF.

This clone has a single count. This chain links TRBV4-1 with TRBJ1-2; possible D gene TRBD1, 5 bases. The CDR3 consists of 13 residues. Germline loops: CDR1 MGHRA, CDR2 YSYEKL. Trimming stripped 0 bases from V and 8 bases from J, with 10 bases between. CDR3 bases: TGCGCCAGCAGCCAAGATCCAGGGCAGGGCTACACCTTC. Encoded protein: CASSQDPGQGYTF.

The table lists this clone with a count of one. The V call is TRBV4-1, the J call TRBJ1-4; D is possibly TRBD1 (6 bases). V lost 1 base and J 7 bases, leaving 13 bases between the germline ends. Germline V CDR1 and CDR2: MGHRA, YSYEKL. The CDR3 spans 15 residues. CDR3 nucleotides: TGCGCCAGCAGCCAAGGGACAGCCCAAGGTGAAAAACTGTTTTTT. This codes for CASSQGTAQGEKLFF.

This clone has just one count. The chain has TRBV27 and TRBJ2-1; TRBD2 matches 7 bases. The CDR3 length is 15 residues. Germline CDR1 reads MNHEY; CDR2 reads SMNVEV (reference sequence). The V and J ends lost 1 base and 3 bases, in that order; junction bases with no gene match: 3. The CDR3 DNA reads as TGTGCCAGCAGTTTATGGCTAGCGGACTACAATGAGCAGTTCTTC. This gives the protein CASSLWLADYNEQFF.

The J gene is TRBJ1-1, the V gene TRBV19, with D possibly TRBD1 on 6 matching bases. Germline V gene sequence: CDR1 LNHDA, CDR2 SQIVND (reference sequence). The V and J ends lost 5 bases and 6 bases respectively, with 16 bases between them. This CDR3 is 14 amino acids long. The CDR3 here is CASSFGSSGAEAFF. The CDR3 DNA reads as TGTGCCAGTAGTTTCGGGTCTTCAGGGGCTGAAGCTTTCTTT.

This clone has a single count. The chain employs TRBV27 and TRBJ1-3; TRBD1 matches at 8 bases. This CDR3 is built from 20 residues. Germline loops: CDR1 MNHEY, CDR2 SMNVEV (reference sequence). J was trimmed by 0 bases and V by 0 bases; bases with no gene match: 13. The CDR3 loop is CASSLSWPGQAVNSGNTIYF. The DNA for the CDR3 is TGTGCCAGCAGTTTATCGTGGCCGGGACAGGCCGTTAACTCTGGAAACACCATATATTTT.

The rearrangement uses TRBV10-2 and TRBJ2-5; 9 positions agree with TRBD2. The germline V gene encodes CDR1 WSHSY and CDR2 SAAADI. The CDR3 is 16 amino acids. Trimming removed 4 bases from V and 4 bases from J; junction bases left unmatched: 10. CDR3 sequence reads: CASSVGYSGSRETQYF. Here the CDR3 DNA reads TGCGCCAGCAGTGTGGGCTATAGCGGGAGTCGAGAGACCCAGTACTTC.

The CDR3 loop reads CASQRYNEKLFF. In nucleotides, the CDR3 is TGTGCCAGTCAACGGTATAATGAAAAACTGTTTTTT. The chain carries TRBV19 and TRBJ1-4; D call uncertain. V lost 8 bases and J 4 bases, leaving 8 bases between the germline ends. Germline CDR1 and CDR2: LNHDA and SQIVND (reference sequence). CDR3 length: 12 residues.

The chain uses TRBV7-9 and TRBJ1-6; 8 bases map to TRBD1. This CDR3 contains 15 residues. CDR1 SEHNR and CDR2 FQNEAQ come from the germline V gene (reference sequence). J lost 10 bases, V lost 4 bases, and 9 bases had no gene match. The CDR3 sequence is CASSSRQGTGSPLHF. The CDR3 nucleotides are TGTGCCAGCAGCTCCAGACAGGGGACGGGGTCACCCCTCCACTTT.

This sequence joins TRBV6-5 and TRBJ1-2; TRBD1 might be the D (5 bases). This CDR3 is built from 14 residues. CDR1 and CDR2 (germline): MNHEY, SVGAGI. V lost 4 bases and J lost 1, with 10 bases in between. CDR3 nucleotide sequence: TGTGCCAGCAGTTCGACAGATATTAACTATGGCTACACCTTC. Translation gives CASSSTDINYGYTF.

The genes are TRBV14 and TRBJ1-3, with D unclear. Trimming shortened V by 4 bases and J by 0 bases, and 4 bases separated the two germline ends. This CDR3 contains 13 residues. Germline CDR1 and CDR2: SGHDN and FVKESK. The CDR3 DNA is TGTGCCAGCAGCCTCATCTCTGGAAACACCATATATTTT. Translated, it gives CASSLISGNTIYF.

The CDR3 here is CASSPGRVGTGELFF. CDR3 sequence (DNA): TGTGCCAGCAGCCCCGGGAGGGTGGGCACCGGGGAGCTGTTTTTT. The chain joins TRBV5-4 to TRBJ2-2, with 8 bases aligning to TRBD2. The CDR3 extends over 15 amino acids. Per germline, CDR1 SGHNT and CDR2 YYREEE (reference sequence). V shed 4 bases, J shed 4 bases, and the junction held 6 bases outside the gene matches.